This entry is about one TCR beta chain. Its matching antigen is unknown. This sample is drawn from a study of blood T cells in healthy people across ages. Per the germline V gene, CDR1 is LNHDA and CDR2 is SQIVND (reference sequence). The CDR3 consists of 11 residues. The V end was cut by 7 bases, the J end by 4 bases, with 7 bases between. Primers used in a second PCR of about 6 to 11 cycles were a sample-barcoded 5' primer and a J-beta primer mix. TCRdb fed the 5' RACE reads into MiXCR, producing one record per CDR3 protein. The table includes fewer than 1,200,000 distinct CDR3 sequences, 20% to 25% detected once. Findings and caveats of the study: Unsorted PBMCs prevented conclusive naive versus antigen-experienced comparison. A roughly linear age-dependent decrease characterized TCR beta diversity per million T cells.

The same data also contributed to another study, on T cells of mothers and their children. As that report states: About 2.8 million TCR beta reads per child versus over 9 million per mother.

The TCR originated in a girl between 2 and 10 years old in good health. Material for sequencing was blood. The rearrangement joins TRBV19 to TRBJ1-1; unclear D gene. This chain's CDR3 is CASISATEAFF. The CDR3 nucleotides read TGTGCCAGTATTTCTGCCACTGAAGCTTTCTTT.